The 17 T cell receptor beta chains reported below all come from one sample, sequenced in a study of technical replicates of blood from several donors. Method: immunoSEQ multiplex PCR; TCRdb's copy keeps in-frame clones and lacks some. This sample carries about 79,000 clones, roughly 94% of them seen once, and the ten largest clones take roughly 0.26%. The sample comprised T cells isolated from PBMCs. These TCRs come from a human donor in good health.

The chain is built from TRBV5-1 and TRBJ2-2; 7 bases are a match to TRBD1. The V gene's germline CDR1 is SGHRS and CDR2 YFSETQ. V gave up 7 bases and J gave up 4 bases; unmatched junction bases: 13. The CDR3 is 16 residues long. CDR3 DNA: TGCGCCAGCCAGGGTTCGGGGACAGCCGCCACCGGGGAGCTGTTTTTT. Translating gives CASQGSGTAATGELFF.

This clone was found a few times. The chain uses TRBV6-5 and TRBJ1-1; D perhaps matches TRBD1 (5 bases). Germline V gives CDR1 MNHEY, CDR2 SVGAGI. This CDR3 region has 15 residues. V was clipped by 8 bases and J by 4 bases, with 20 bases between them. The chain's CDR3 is CASAISTGVGTEAFF. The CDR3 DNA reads TGTGCCAGCGCCATCTCAACAGGAGTTGGCACTGAAGCTTTCTTT.

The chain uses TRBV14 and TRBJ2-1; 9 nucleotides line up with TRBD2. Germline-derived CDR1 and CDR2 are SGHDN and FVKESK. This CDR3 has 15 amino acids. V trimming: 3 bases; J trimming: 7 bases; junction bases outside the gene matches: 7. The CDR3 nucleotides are TGTGCCAGCAGCCACTTAGCGGGAGCTGGTAATGAGCAGTTCTTC. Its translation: CASSHLAGAGNEQFF.

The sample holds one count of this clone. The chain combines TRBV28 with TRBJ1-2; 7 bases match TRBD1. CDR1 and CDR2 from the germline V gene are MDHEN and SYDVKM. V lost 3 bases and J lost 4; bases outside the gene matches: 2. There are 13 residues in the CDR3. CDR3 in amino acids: CASSLGQFYGYTF. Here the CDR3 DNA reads TGTGCCAGCAGTTTGGGACAGTTCTATGGCTACACCTTC.

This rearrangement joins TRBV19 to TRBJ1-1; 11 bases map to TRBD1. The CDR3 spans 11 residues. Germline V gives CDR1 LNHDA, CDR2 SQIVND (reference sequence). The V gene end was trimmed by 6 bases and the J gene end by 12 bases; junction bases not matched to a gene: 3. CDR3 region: CASSRTGGSFF. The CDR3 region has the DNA TGTGCCAGTAGCCGGACAGGGGGCTCTTTCTTT.

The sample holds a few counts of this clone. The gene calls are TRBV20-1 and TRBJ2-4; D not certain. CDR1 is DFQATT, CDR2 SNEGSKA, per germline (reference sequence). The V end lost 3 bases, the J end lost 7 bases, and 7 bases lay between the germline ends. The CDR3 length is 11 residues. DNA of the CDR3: TGCAGTGCTAGTGTTGCGAACATTCAGTACTTC. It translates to CSASVANIQYF.

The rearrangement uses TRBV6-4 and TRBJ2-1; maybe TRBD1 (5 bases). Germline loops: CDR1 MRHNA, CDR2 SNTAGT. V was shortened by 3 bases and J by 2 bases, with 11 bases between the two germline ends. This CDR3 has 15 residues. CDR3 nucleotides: TGTGCCAGCAGTGAGACCCCAGGGCCCTACAATGAGCAGTTCTTC. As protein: CASSETPGPYNEQFF.

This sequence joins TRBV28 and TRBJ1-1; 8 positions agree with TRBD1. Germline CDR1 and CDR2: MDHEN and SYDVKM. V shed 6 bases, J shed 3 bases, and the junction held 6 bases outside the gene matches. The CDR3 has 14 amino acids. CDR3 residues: CASREGQVHTEAFF. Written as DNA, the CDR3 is TGTGCCAGCAGAGAGGGACAGGTTCACACTGAAGCTTTCTTT. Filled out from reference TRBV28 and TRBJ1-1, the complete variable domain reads DVKVTQSSRYLVKRTGEKVFLECVQDMDHENMFWYRQDPGLGLRLIYFSYDVKMKEKGDIPEGYSVSREKKERFSLILESASTNQTSMYLCASREGQVHTEAFFGQGTRLTVV.

Here the CDR3 reads CASSLYRGLNTEAFF. The CDR3 bases are TGTGCCAGCAGCTTGTACAGGGGGCTGAACACTGAAGCTTTCTTT. The J gene is TRBJ1-1, the V gene TRBV11-1; 9 bases are a match to TRBD1. The CDR3 contains 15 residues. Germline trimming cut 3 bases from V and 0 bases from J; bases unmatched to any gene: 2. Germline V gives CDR1 SGHAT, CDR2 FQDESV (reference sequence).

For the CDR3, the DNA is TGTGCCAGCAGTTTCGGCTACGAGCAGTACTTC. This translates into CASSFGYEQYF. The genes are TRBV27 and TRBJ2-7; D gene uncertain. Germline CDR1 reads MNHEY; CDR2 reads SMNVEV (reference sequence). V was trimmed by 3 bases and J by 3 bases, leaving 3 bases between them. CDR3 length: 11 amino acids.

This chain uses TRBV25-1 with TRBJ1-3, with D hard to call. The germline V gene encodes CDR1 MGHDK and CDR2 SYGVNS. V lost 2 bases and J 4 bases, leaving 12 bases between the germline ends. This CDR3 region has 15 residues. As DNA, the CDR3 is TGTGCCAGCAGTGAAACGGGAATCGCCGGAAACACCATATATTTT. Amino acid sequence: CASSETGIAGNTIYF.

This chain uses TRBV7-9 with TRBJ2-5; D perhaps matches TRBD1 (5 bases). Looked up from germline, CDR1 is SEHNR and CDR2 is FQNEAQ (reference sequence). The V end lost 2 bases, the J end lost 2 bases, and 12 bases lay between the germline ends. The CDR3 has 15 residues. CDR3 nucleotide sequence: TGTGCCAGCAGCTTAAAAAGGGGAACTCAAGAGACCCAGTACTTC. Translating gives CASSLKRGTQETQYF.

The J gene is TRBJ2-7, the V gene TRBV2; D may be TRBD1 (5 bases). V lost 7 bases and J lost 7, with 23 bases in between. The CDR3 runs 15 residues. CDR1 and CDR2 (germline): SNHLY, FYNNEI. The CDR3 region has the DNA TGTGCCAGCAAACCTGTCGGTGGGGCTTTTGGAGAGCAGTACTTC. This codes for CASKPVGGAFGEQYF.

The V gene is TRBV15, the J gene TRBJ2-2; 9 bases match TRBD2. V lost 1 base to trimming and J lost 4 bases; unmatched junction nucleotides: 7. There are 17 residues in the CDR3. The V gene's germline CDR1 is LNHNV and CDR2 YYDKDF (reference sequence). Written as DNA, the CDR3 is TGTGCCACCAGCAGAGGGGGCGGGAGGGCCCGCACCGGGGAGCTGTTTTTT. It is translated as CATSRGGGRARTGELFF.

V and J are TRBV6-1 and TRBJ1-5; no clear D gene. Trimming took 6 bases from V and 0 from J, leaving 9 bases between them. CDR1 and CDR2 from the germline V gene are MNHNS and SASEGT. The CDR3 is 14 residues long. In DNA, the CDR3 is TGTGCCAGCAGAGAGTTCTATAGCAATCAGCCCCAGCATTTT. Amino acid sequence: CASREFYSNQPQHF.

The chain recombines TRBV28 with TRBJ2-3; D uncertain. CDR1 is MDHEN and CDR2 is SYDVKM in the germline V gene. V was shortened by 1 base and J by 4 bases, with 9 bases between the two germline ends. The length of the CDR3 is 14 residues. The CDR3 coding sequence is TGTGCCAGCAGTTTATTCCTGGCCCCAGATACGCAGTATTTT. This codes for CASSLFLAPDTQYF. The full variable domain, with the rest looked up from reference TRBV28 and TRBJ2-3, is DVKVTQSSRYLVKRTGEKVFLECVQDMDHENMFWYRQDPGLGLRLIYFSYDVKMKEKGDIPEGYSVSREKKERFSLILESASTNQTSMYLCASSLFLAPDTQYFGPGTRLTVL.

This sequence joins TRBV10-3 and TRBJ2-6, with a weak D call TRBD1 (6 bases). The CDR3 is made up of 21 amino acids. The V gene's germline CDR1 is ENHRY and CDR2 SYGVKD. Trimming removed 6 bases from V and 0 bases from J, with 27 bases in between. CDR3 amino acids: CAISDRTVTKPPSSGANVLTF. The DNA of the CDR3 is TGTGCCATCAGCGATAGGACAGTCACCAAGCCACCCTCCTCTGGGGCCAACGTCCTGACTTTC.